This is a list of T cell receptor beta chains from one sample in a study of cytomegalovirus exposure and HLA in healthy donors. TCRdb's table, derived via immunoSEQ multiplex PCR, lists solely in-frame clones and lacks some. The repertoire holds over 150,000 clones, with around 78% as singletons. Sequencing was carried out using PBMCs. The receptors here all came from a woman in her fifties or sixties in good health and CMV-seropositive. Each CDR3 is given with its conserved first and last residue. D genes are given only for firm matches. Not all rows give a size; the values are once, few, many and, for expanded clones, a class.

d_gene: .; j_gene: TRBJ1-3; abundance: .; v_gene: TRBV12-5; len: 14; CDR3aa: CASGSTASGNTIYF; CDR3nt: TGTGCTAGTGGTTCGACAGCCTCTGGAAACACCATATATTTT
d_gene: TRBD1; j_gene: TRBJ2-7; abundance: .; v_gene: TRBV29-1; len: 14; CDR3aa: CSVEASQGASEQYF; CDR3nt: TGCAGCGTTGAAGCGTCCCAGGGGGCGAGCGAGCAGTACTTC
d_gene: TRBD1; j_gene: TRBJ2-7; abundance: .; v_gene: TRBV7-9; len: 14; CDR3aa: CASSLGQGDHEQYF; CDR3nt: TGTGCCAGCAGCTTAGGGCAGGGGGACCACGAGCAGTACTTC
d_gene: .; j_gene: TRBJ1-3; abundance: .; v_gene: TRBV11-3; len: 14; CDR3aa: CASSPSSGRNTIYF; CDR3nt: TGTGCCAGCAGCCCAAGCTCAGGGAGAAACACCATATATTTT
d_gene: .; j_gene: TRBJ1-2; abundance: .; v_gene: TRBV11-2; len: 15; CDR3aa: CASSLGPGDQYGYTF; CDR3nt: TGTGCCAGCAGCTTAGGGCCAGGGGATCAATATGGCTACACCTTC
d_gene: .; j_gene: TRBJ1-1; abundance: .; v_gene: TRBV4-2; len: 16; CDR3aa: CASSQDSAGSAAEAFF; CDR3nt: TGTGCCAGCAGCCAAGATTCGGCAGGGTCCGCCGCTGAAGCTTTCTTT
d_gene: .; j_gene: TRBJ2-3; abundance: .; v_gene: TRBV9; len: 13; CDR3aa: CASSSTGTDTQYF; CDR3nt: TGTGCCAGCAGCTCGACAGGCACAGATACGCAGTATTTT
d_gene: .; j_gene: TRBJ2-7; abundance: .; v_gene: TRBV6-6; len: 11; CDR3aa: CASRFEYEQYF; CDR3nt: TGTGCCAGCAGATTCGAGTACGAGCAGTACTTC
d_gene: TRBD2; j_gene: TRBJ2-7; abundance: .; v_gene: TRBV18; len: 15; CDR3aa: CASSPGTSGDYEQYF; CDR3nt: TGTGCCAGCTCACCCGGGACTAGCGGAGACTACGAGCAGTACTTC
d_gene: .; j_gene: TRBJ1-1; abundance: .; v_gene: TRBV7-2; len: 13; CDR3aa: CASSLGFRVEAFF; CDR3nt: TGTGCCAGCAGCTTAGGGTTCCGGGTTGAAGCTTTCTTT
d_gene: .; j_gene: TRBJ2-1; abundance: .; v_gene: TRBV7-2; len: 15; CDR3aa: CASSQGLGGWSEQFF; CDR3nt: TGTGCCAGCAGCCAGGGGCTCGGCGGGTGGAGTGAGCAGTTCTTC
d_gene: .; j_gene: TRBJ1-2; abundance: .; v_gene: TRBV15; len: 13; CDR3aa: CATSRGGSYGYTF; CDR3nt: TGTGCCACCAGCAGGGGGGGGAGCTATGGCTACACCTTC
d_gene: TRBD1; j_gene: TRBJ2-7; abundance: .; v_gene: TRBV7-9; len: 16; CDR3aa: CASSSVGGQGAYEQYF; CDR3nt: TGTGCCAGCAGCTCCGTGGGGGGACAGGGCGCCTACGAGCAGTACTTC
d_gene: .; j_gene: TRBJ2-7; abundance: .; v_gene: TRBV6-1; len: 14; CDR3aa: CASKWDGGSYEQYF; CDR3nt: TGTGCCAGCAAGTGGGACGGGGGTTCCTACGAGCAGTACTTC
d_gene: TRBD1; j_gene: TRBJ2-7; abundance: once; v_gene: TRBV6-5; len: 15; CDR3aa: CASSYQGQGAYEQYF; CDR3nt: TGTGCCAGCAGTTACCAGGGACAGGGGGCATACGAGCAGTACTTC
d_gene: .; j_gene: TRBJ1-2; abundance: .; v_gene: TRBV7-9; len: 16; CDR3aa: CASSFKGIPPWDGYTF; CDR3nt: TGTGCCAGCAGCTTTAAGGGGATTCCCCCGTGGGATGGCTACACCTTC
d_gene: .; j_gene: TRBJ1-1; abundance: .; v_gene: TRBV28; len: 17; CDR3aa: CASSSPRGPSANTEAFF; CDR3nt: TGTGCCAGCAGTTCCCCCAGGGGCCCCTCCGCGAACACTGAAGCTTTCTTT
d_gene: .; j_gene: TRBJ2-7; abundance: .; v_gene: TRBV7-5; len: 19; CDR3aa: CARSPKWGLAGLRDYEQYF; CDR3nt: TGTGCCAGAAGCCCAAAATGGGGACTAGCGGGACTGAGGGACTACGAGCAGTACTTC
d_gene: .; j_gene: TRBJ1-5; abundance: once; v_gene: TRBV9; len: 14; CDR3aa: CASSAHGGKQPQHF; CDR3nt: TGTGCCAGCAGCGCCCACGGGGGAAAGCAGCCCCAGCATTTT
d_gene: TRBD1; j_gene: TRBJ2-7; abundance: .; v_gene: TRBV4-3; len: 17; CDR3aa: CASSRGQGNGIGYEQYF; CDR3nt: TGCGCCAGCAGCCGCGGACAGGGCAATGGTATAGGTTACGAGCAGTACTTC
d_gene: .; j_gene: TRBJ1-1; abundance: .; v_gene: TRBV6-1; len: 15; CDR3aa: CASSSDHSGNTEAFF; CDR3nt: TGTGCCAGCAGTTCCGACCATTCAGGGAACACTGAAGCTTTCTTT
d_gene: .; j_gene: TRBJ2-5; abundance: .; v_gene: TRBV29-1; len: 13; CDR3aa: CSVEDGTGETQYF; CDR3nt: TGCAGCGTTGAAGATGGTACAGGGGAGACCCAGTACTTC
d_gene: TRBD1; j_gene: TRBJ2-1; abundance: .; v_gene: TRBV10-1; len: 19; CDR3aa: CASSESMFAQGSSYNEQFF; CDR3nt: TGCGCCAGCAGTGAGTCAATGTTTGCACAGGGGAGCTCCTACAATGAGCAGTTCTTC
d_gene: .; j_gene: TRBJ2-3; abundance: .; v_gene: TRBV7-3; len: 15; CDR3aa: CASSSQGPRTDTQYF; CDR3nt: TGTGCCAGCAGCTCCCAGGGTCCCCGCACAGATACGCAGTATTTT
d_gene: .; j_gene: TRBJ2-7; abundance: .; v_gene: TRBV5-6; len: 14; CDR3aa: CASSLLYSSYEQYF; CDR3nt: TGTGCCAGCAGCTTATTGTATAGCTCCTACGAGCAGTACTTC
d_gene: .; j_gene: TRBJ2-2; abundance: .; v_gene: TRBV9; len: 13; CDR3aa: CASRGGNTGELFF; CDR3nt: TGTGCCAGCAGGGGGGGGAACACCGGGGAGCTGTTTTTT